This T cell receptor beta chain was identified during a study of CD8 T cells in Susac syndrome. Looking at the study overall: Patients with Susac syndrome were therapy-naive, taking corticosteroids, with some also receiving intravenous immunoglobulin, or taking intravenous immunoglobulin alone at the time their blood was drawn.

Reverse transcription of roughly 0.5 to 1 ug RNA was performed with random hexamers. Amplification of TCR beta CDR3 spanned 54 Vbeta and 13 Jbeta via immunoSEQ multiplex PCR. TCRdb processed the immunoSEQ multiplex PCR reads anew with MiXCR; each CDR3 protein has one entry. The repertoire includes under 200,000 distinct CDR3 sequences, roughly 91% of them detected once, and about 0.1% sits in the top ten. Trimming took 7 bases from V and 7 from J; bases not matched to a gene: 13. The CDR3 consists of 15 residues. The germline gives CDR1 SQVTM, CDR2 ANQGSEA. Purification of the CD8+ and CD4+ T cells relied on negative isolation, and TEMRA cells underwent FACS enrichment. In regard to this clonotype: The target antigen is unknown.

Study findings and constraints: When the CD4+ T cell repertoires of patients with Susac syndrome were examined, they did not show any clonal expansion.

The source of this sequence is a human donor with Susac syndrome. Sequenced: CD4+ T cells from PBMCs. The chain couples TRBV29-1 to TRBJ2-1; 10 nucleotides align to TRBD1. The CDR3 nucleotides are TGCAGCGCCCTCCCCCGGGACAGGGGTATTAATGAGCAGTTCTTC. It is translated as CSALPRDRGINEQFF.